These 6 T cell receptor beta chains came from one sample sequenced in a study of cytotoxic CD8 clonotypes in ibrutinib-treated CLL. Profiled with immunoSEQ multiplex PCR; TCRdb holds only in-frame clones, not every one. The repertoire consists of 250,000 to 350,000 clones, with roughly 76% occurring once and the leading ten covering approximately 5.1%. The sample consisted of PBMCs, taken at disease progression, from a patient treated with ibrutinib. Every receptor here comes from a human donor with chronic lymphocytic leukemia.

In its sample, this clone was seen a few times. The V call is TRBV10-3, the J call TRBJ2-1; D might be TRBD2 (5 bases). Germline lookup yields CDR1 ENHRY and CDR2 SYGVKD. The V end was cut by 3 bases, the J end by 8 bases, with 8 bases between. The CDR3 sequence is 12 residues long. The CDR3 sequence is CAISEAGDEQFF. As DNA, the CDR3 is TGTGCCATCAGTGAAGCCGGGGATGAGCAGTTCTTC.

J is TRBJ2-1 and V is TRBV7-6; weak D call: TRBD2 (6 bases). CDR3 length: 12 residues. Germline assignment: CDR1 SGHVS and CDR2 FNYEAQ. V was pared by 5 bases and J by 9 bases, with 11 bases between. The CDR3 here is CASSDPGGEQFF. DNA of the CDR3: TGTGCCAGCAGCGACCCCGGGGGTGAGCAGTTCTTC.

The CDR3 is CASGDGYGYTF. The DNA of the CDR3 is TGTGCCAGCGGGGACGGCTATGGCTACACCTTC. V is TRBV2 and J is TRBJ1-2; TRBD1 is a possible D gene (5 bases). V was cut by 8 bases and J by 4 bases, with 8 bases left in between. This CDR3 has 11 amino acids. Germline lookup yields CDR1 SNHLY and CDR2 FYNNEI.

V is TRBV5-1 and J is TRBJ2-7; possibly TRBD1 for D (5 bases). The germline V gene encodes CDR1 SGHRS and CDR2 YFSETQ. With 0 bases removed from V and 7 bases from J, the gap between germline ends came to 14 bases. The CDR3 covers 14 residues. The chain's CDR3 is CASSLETVSGEQYF. CDR3 bases: TGCGCCAGCAGCTTGGAGACAGTCTCTGGGGAGCAGTACTTC.

The chain recombines TRBV7-6 with TRBJ2-1; the match to TRBD2 covers 7 bases. Trimming removed 5 bases from V and 7 bases from J; junction bases left unmatched: 11. The CDR3 is 15 amino acids. The germline V gene encodes CDR1 SGHVS and CDR2 FNYEAQ. CDR3 region: CASSTWEGRSNEQFF. The CDR3 region has the DNA TGTGCCAGCAGCACCTGGGAGGGGCGGTCTAATGAGCAGTTCTTC.

The rearrangement links TRBV29-1 to TRBJ2-1; no clear D gene. The CDR3 sequence is 14 residues long. CDR1 and CDR2 (germline): SQVTM, ANQGSEA. V gave up 3 bases and J gave up 2 bases, with 11 bases separating them. This CDR3 is CSVDSDVPYNEQFF. For the CDR3, the DNA is TGCAGCGTTGATTCGGACGTACCCTACAATGAGCAGTTCTTC.